What follows are 2 T cell receptor beta chains derived from one specimen sequenced in a study of blood T cells in healthy people across ages (dated by TCRdb to about 2015). The method was 5' RACE. The listed sequencing device is Illumina HiSeq 2500. A second roughly 6 to 11 cycle PCR used a sample-barcoded 5' primer and a J-beta primer mix. TCRdb applied fastp at Q25 and MiXCR to the public reads, then kept only in-frame beta chains. Under each unique CDR3 protein, matching rows form one entry showing the most common genes and DNA. The table for this sample lists some 800,000 distinct CDR3 sequences; under 55% of them were counted only once. Of the sample, 15% to 25% falls within the top ten clones. What was sequenced was blood. Source of these receptors: a man in his sixties in good health.

The chain joins TRBV3-1 to TRBJ2-1, with 9 bases that match TRBD2. V lost 7 bases and J lost 6; bases outside the gene matches: 13. Germline values: CDR1 LGHDT, CDR2 YNNKEL (reference sequence). This CDR3 spans 16 amino acids. CDR3 nucleotide sequence: TGTGCCAGCAACAGGGCAGGCGGGAGGGCCGGCAATGAGCAGTTCTTC. It yields the protein CASNRAGGRAGNEQFF.

The chain links TRBV20-1 to TRBJ2-1, with 8 nucleotides matching TRBD1. V lost 4 bases and J lost 0; bases outside the gene matches: 8. The CDR3 length is 16 residues. CDR1 DFQATT and CDR2 SNEGSKA come from the germline V gene (reference sequence). This CDR3 reads CSAKTGEPSSYNEQFF. In DNA form, the CDR3 reads TGCAGTGCTAAGACAGGGGAACCGAGCTCCTACAATGAGCAGTTCTTC.